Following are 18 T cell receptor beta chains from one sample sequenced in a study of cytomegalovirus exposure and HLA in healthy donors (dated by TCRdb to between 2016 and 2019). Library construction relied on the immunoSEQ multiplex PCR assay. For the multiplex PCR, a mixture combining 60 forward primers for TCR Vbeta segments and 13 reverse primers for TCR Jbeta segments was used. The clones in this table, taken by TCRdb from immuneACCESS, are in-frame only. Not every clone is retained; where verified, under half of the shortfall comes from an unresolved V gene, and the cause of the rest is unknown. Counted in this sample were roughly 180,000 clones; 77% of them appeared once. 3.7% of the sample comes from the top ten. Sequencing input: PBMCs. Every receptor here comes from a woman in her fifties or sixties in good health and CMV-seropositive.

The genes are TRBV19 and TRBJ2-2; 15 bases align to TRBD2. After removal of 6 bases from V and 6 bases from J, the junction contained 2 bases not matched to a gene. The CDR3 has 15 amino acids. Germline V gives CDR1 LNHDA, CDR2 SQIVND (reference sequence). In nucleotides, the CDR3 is TGTGCCAGTAGGTGGACTAGCGGGAGGGCCGGGGAGCTGTTTTTT. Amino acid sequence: CASRWTSGRAGELFF. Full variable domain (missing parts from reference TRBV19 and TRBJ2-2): DGGITQSPKYLFRKEGQNVTLSCEQNLNHDAMYWYRQDPGQGLRLIYYSQIVNDFQKGDIAEGYSVSREKKESFPLTVTSAQKNPTAFYLCASRWTSGRAGELFFGEGSRLTVL.

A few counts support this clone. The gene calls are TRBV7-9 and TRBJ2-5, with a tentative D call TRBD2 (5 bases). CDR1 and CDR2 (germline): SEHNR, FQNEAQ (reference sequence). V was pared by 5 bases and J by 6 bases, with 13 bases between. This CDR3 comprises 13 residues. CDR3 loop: CASSRGGLKTQYF. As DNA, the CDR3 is TGTGCCAGCAGCCGAGGCGGGTTAAAGACCCAGTACTTC.

The CDR3 nucleotides read TGTGCCAGCAGCTCCGACAGGGGCAAAAACAGTCAGTACTTC. Amino acids: CASSSDRGKNSQYF. The chain couples TRBV12-1 to TRBJ2-4; the table's TRBD1 call for D was not verified on the DNA. TRBV12-1 corresponds to a pseudogene. This CDR3 is 14 amino acids long.

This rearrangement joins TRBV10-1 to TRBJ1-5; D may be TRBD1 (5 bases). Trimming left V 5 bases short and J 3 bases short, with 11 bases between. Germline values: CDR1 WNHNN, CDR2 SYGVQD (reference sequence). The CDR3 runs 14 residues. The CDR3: CASSRGSFNQPQHF. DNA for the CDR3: TGCGCCAGCAGTCGGGGGTCCTTCAATCAGCCCCAGCATTTT.

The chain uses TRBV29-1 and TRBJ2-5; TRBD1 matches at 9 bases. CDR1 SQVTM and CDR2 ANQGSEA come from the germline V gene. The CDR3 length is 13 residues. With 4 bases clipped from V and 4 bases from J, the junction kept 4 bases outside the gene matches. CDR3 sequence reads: CSVATGGRETQYF. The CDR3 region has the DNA TGCAGCGTTGCCACAGGGGGCCGAGAGACCCAGTACTTC.

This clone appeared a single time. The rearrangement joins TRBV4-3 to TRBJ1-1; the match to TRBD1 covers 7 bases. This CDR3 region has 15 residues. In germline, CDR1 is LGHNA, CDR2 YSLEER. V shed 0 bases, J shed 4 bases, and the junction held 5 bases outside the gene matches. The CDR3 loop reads CASSQEPTGATEAFF. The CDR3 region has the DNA TGCGCCAGCAGCCAAGAACCCACAGGGGCCACTGAAGCTTTCTTT.

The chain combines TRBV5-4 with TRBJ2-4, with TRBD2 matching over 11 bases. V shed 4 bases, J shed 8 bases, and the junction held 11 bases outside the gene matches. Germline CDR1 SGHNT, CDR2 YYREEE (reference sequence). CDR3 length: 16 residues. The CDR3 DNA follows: TGTGCCAGCAGCCAAGAAACTAGCGGGGGCGTCGACATTCAGTACTTC. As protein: CASSQETSGGVDIQYF.

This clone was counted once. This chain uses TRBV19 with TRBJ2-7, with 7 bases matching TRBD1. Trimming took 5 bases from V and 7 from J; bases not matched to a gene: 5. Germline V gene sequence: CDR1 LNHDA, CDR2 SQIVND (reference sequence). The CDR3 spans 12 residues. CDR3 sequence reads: CASSGQVGEQYF. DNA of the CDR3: TGTGCCAGTAGTGGACAGGTTGGGGAGCAGTACTTC.

The CDR3 bases are TGTGCCAGCAGCGGTCAGGGGGCGAGAAACACCATATATTTT. Its translation: CASSGQGARNTIYF. The V and J genes are TRBV9 and TRBJ1-3; 8 bases agree with TRBD1. Trimming took 3 bases from V and 5 from J; bases not matched to a gene: 4. Germline loops: CDR1 SGDLS, CDR2 YYNGEE. The CDR3 is made up of 14 amino acids.

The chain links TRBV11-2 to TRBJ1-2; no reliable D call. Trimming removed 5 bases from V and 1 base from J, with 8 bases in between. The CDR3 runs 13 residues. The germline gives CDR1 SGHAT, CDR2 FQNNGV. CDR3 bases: TGTGCCAGCAGCCAATCCATTAACTATGGCTACACCTTC. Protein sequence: CASSQSINYGYTF. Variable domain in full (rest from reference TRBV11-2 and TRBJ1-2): EAGVAQSPRYKIIEKRQSVAFWCNPISGHATLYWYQQILGQGPKLLIQFQNNGVVDDSQLPKDRFSAERLKGVDSTLKIQPAKLEDSAVYLCASSQSINYGYTFGSGTRLTVV.

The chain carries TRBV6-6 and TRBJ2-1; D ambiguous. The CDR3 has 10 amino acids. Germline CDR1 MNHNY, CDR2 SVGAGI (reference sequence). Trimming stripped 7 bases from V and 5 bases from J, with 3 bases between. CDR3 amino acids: CASTNNEQFF. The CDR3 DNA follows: TGTGCCAGCACCAACAATGAGCAGTTCTTC.

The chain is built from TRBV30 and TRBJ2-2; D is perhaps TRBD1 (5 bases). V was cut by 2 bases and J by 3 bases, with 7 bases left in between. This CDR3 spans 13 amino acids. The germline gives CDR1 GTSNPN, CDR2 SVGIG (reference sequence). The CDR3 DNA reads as TGTGCCTGGAGTCAGGGATACACCGGGGAGCTGTTTTTT. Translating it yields CAWSQGYTGELFF.

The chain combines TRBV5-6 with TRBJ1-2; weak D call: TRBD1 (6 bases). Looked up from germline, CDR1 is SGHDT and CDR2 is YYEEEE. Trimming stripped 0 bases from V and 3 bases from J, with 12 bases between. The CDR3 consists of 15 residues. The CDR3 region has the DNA TGTGCCAGCAGCTTGGACAGGGTAGGGGACTATGGCTACACCTTC. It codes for CASSLDRVGDYGYTF. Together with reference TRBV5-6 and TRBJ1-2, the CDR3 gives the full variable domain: DAGVTQSPTHLIKTRGQQVTLRCSPKSGHDTVSWYQQALGQGPQFIFQYYEEEERQRGNFPDRFSGHQFPNYSSELNVNALLLGDSALYLCASSLDRVGDYGYTFGSGTRLTVV.

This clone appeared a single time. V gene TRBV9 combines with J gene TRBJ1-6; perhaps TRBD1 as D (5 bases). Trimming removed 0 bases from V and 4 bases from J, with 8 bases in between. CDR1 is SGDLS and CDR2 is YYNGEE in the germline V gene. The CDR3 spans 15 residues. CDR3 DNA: TGTGCCAGCAGCGTAGGACAGATATATAATTCACCCCTCCACTTT. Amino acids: CASSVGQIYNSPLHF.

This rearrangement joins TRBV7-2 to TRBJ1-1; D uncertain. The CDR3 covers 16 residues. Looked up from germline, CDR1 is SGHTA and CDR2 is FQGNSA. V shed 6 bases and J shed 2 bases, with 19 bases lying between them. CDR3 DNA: TGTGCCAGCAGAAAAGAGGGAGTCCTAAGAAACACTGAAGCTTTCTTT. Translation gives CASRKEGVLRNTEAFF.

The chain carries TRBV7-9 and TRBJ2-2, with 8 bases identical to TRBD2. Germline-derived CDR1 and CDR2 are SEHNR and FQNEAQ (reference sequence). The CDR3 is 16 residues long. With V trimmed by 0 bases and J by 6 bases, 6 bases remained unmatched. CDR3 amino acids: CASSLAKASGPGELFF. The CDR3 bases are TGTGCCAGCAGCTTAGCTAAGGCTAGCGGGCCCGGGGAGCTGTTTTTT.

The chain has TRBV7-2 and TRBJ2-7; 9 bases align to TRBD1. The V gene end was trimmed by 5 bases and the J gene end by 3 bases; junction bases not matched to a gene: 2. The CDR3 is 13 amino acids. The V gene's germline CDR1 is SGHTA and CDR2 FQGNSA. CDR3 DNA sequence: TGTGCCAGCAGCCGGGACAGGGACTACGAGCAGTACTTC. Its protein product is CASSRDRDYEQYF.

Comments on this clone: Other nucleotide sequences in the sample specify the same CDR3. The CDR3 DNA follows: TGTGCCAGCAGTCCCCTCAGGTTCAATCAGCCCCAGCATTTT. Protein: CASSPLRFNQPQHF. The chain has TRBV28 and TRBJ1-5; the D is unclear. Per the germline V gene, CDR1 is MDHEN and CDR2 is SYDVKM. The CDR3 runs 14 residues. V was clipped by 5 bases and J by 3 bases, with 11 bases between them.